The table lists the clone carrying this T cell receptor (beta chain) with a count of one. This CDR3 region has 14 residues. V dropped 1 base and J dropped 4 bases, with 10 bases sitting between them. From germline, CDR1 is SGHTA and CDR2 FQGNSA. Authors' methods: Quantification of nucleated cells was approximated via reference gene primer amplification. Some clones are missing from TCRdb's copy, which holds only in-frame ones; the method was immunoSEQ multiplex PCR. D and trimming were read from the DNA, whereas the V and J calls and clone size are those reported in that table. The sample has around 190,000 clones, just under 80% seen once; the top ten hold about 7%. This sample was taken from a study of blood T cell repertoires in COVID-19. Study information: T cells, B-cell-depleted T cells, or PBMCs supplied cDNA or gDNA.

The source is a man between 65 and 85 years old with active or convalescent COVID-19. The gene calls are TRBV7-2 and TRBJ2-5; the D is unclear. Sequenced: peripheral blood. The CDR3 DNA is TGTGCCAGCAGCTTAGGTAGCAGCTCAGAGACCCAGTACTTC. Translating it yields CASSLGSSSETQYF.